The source of this T cell receptor (beta chain) is a study of blood T cell repertoires in COVID-19. V was cut by 5 bases and J by 2 bases, with 16 bases left in between. The germline gives CDR1 LGHDT, CDR2 YNNKEL (reference sequence). CDR3 length: 16 amino acids. Sequenced by immunoSEQ multiplex PCR; TCRdb stores in-frame clones only, minus some. This table holds under 250,000 clones, 85% to 90% found once. Material: PBMCs or T cells enriched from blood (not recorded which). This chain connects TRBV3-1 (or the pseudogene TRBV3-2) to TRBJ1-3, with D possibly matching TRBD1 (6 bases). The receptor was isolated from a woman aged 18-30 years in a cohort exposed to, infected with or recovered from COVID-19 (not recorded which). The chain's CDR3 is CASSALGGAPGNTIYF. The CDR3 DNA reads TGTGCCAGCAGCGCCCTTGGGGGGGCTCCTGGAAACACCATATATTTT.